This T cell receptor beta chain is from a study of CD8+ T cells in alopecia areata. It was from alopecia areata patients that lesional scalp punch biopsies and peripheral blood were collected. Looked up from germline, CDR1 is KGHSH and CDR2 is LQKENI. Trimming stripped 5 bases from V and 9 bases from J, with 17 bases between. This CDR3 comprises 13 residues. Extracted RNA was reverse transcribed, and the resulting cDNA served as sequencing template. Profiled with immunoSEQ multiplex PCR; TCRdb holds only in-frame clones, not every one. The sample lists some 7,500 clones; around 52% were seen once. The clonotype was recovered from a human donor with alopecia areata. V and J are TRBV18 and TRBJ2-7; maybe TRBD1 (5 bases). Specimen: skin, collected at week 0. CDR3 sequence: CASSSADSPVQYF. CDR3 sequence (DNA): TGTGCCAGCTCAAGTGCCGACAGTCCAGTGCAGTACTTC.